The rows below give T cell receptor beta chains drawn from one sample of a study of identical twins. TCRdb redid the calling of the 5' RACE reads with MiXCR, one entry per CDR3 protein. The sample comprises roughly 1.6 million distinct CDR3 sequences, about 31% of which are singletons, and 0.25% to 0.3% rests with the top ten. The specimen was cord blood. The receptors were gathered from a newborn girl in good health. The CDR3 runs from the conserved cysteine through the conserved F or W.

cdr3_aa	cdr3_length	v_call	j_call
CAIQGTSYEQYF	12	TRBV10-3	TRBJ2-7
CASREKGSPNYGYIF	15	TRBV5-1	TRBJ1-2
CASSRYPFGYEQYF	14	TRBV4-1	TRBJ2-7
CASSRIEREGRQFF	14	TRBV12-3/TRBV12-4	TRBJ2-1
CASSLGRRRTDTQYF	15	TRBV7-2	TRBJ2-3
CSARPSTGGGEQYF	14	TRBV20-1	TRBJ2-5
CSVEDGGTPNNEQYF	15	TRBV29-1	TRBJ2-7
CASRKDRAHTDTQYF	15	TRBV6-5	TRBJ2-3
CAISAPGQGNQPQHF	15	TRBV10-3	TRBJ1-5
CASHRGTEAFF	11	TRBV25-1	TRBJ1-1
CASSLYLQDREYPKLFF	17	TRBV7-2	TRBJ1-4
CASSQEYHQPQHF	13	TRBV4-1	TRBJ1-5
CASSQTPARKLDTQYF	16	TRBV4-1	TRBJ2-3
CASSEEGLKYWHTEAFF	17	TRBV28	TRBJ1-1
CAWSEASRWGYTF	13	TRBV30	TRBJ1-2
CAGGTVVNEQFF	12	TRBV10-3	TRBJ2-1
CASGGAGRGKLFF	13	TRBV12-5	TRBJ1-4
CASSEAGTGTGFTDTQYF	18	TRBV6-1	TRBJ2-3
CASSQARATDTQYF	14	TRBV4-1	TRBJ2-3
CASSRDRELGSPLHF	15	TRBV12-3/TRBV12-4	TRBJ1-6
CASSYLGLAGSGKTQYF	17	TRBV6-5	TRBJ2-5
CSVAGGDTEAFF	12	TRBV29-1	TRBJ1-1